What follows are 9 T cell receptor beta chains derived from one specimen sequenced in a study of early T cells in non-severe SARS-CoV-2 infection. TCRdb re-called the 5' RACE reads through MiXCR, storing one row per CDR3 protein. The sample has 65,000 to 95,000 distinct CDR3 sequences, around 15% seen once. The material sequenced was whole blood. The source of these receptors is an adult who was a healthcare worker with PCR-confirmed SARS-CoV-2 infection or an uninfected control (not recorded which).

This clonotype was seen a handful of times. The gene calls are TRBV20-1 and TRBJ2-7; 10 bases line up with TRBD1. Trimming took 3 bases from V and 7 from J; bases not matched to a gene: 12. This CDR3 contains 15 residues. Germline V gives CDR1 DFQATT, CDR2 SNEGSKA (reference sequence). Here the CDR3 reads CSASEGQGESEEQYF. DNA for the CDR3: TGCAGTGCTAGTGAAGGACAGGGGGAATCGGAAGAGCAGTACTTC.

This chain connects TRBV15 to TRBJ1-5, with 9 bases identical to TRBD1. V was clipped by 1 base and J by 1 base; unmatched bases: 5. Germline V CDR1 and CDR2: LNHNV, YYDKDF (reference sequence). The CDR3 is made up of 17 amino acids. DNA of the CDR3: TGTGCCACCAGCAGAGGGAGGGGACAGGGAAGCAATCAGCCCCAGCATTTT. It translates to CATSRGRGQGSNQPQHF. The full variable domain, its missing parts supplied by reference TRBV15 and TRBJ1-5, is DAMVIQNPRYQVTQFGKPVTLSCSQTLNHNVMYWYQQKSSQAPKLLFHYYDKDFNNEADTPDNFQSRRPNTSFCFLDIRSPGLGDTAMYLCATSRGRGQGSNQPQHFGDGTRLSIL.

This clonotype was seen a handful of times. The rearrangement joins TRBV29-1 to TRBJ2-1; 8 nucleotides agree with TRBD1. The CDR3 loop spans 12 amino acids. With V trimmed by 7 bases and J by 12 bases, 11 bases remained unmatched. Germline-derived CDR1 and CDR2 are SQVTM and ANQGSEA. CDR3: CSARSTGDLQFF. The CDR3 DNA is TGCAGCGCCAGATCGACAGGGGATCTGCAGTTCTTC.

This clonotype was seen at least ten times. V and J are TRBV12-3 or TRBV12-4 and TRBJ1-5; D uncertain. This CDR3 has 15 amino acids. Trimming stripped 3 bases from V and 4 bases from J, with 13 bases between. For the CDR3, the DNA is TGTGCCAGCAGTTTTGGTCCTGGTAGGAATCAGCCCCAGCATTTT. Encoded protein: CASSFGPGRNQPQHF.

This chain connects TRBV30 to TRBJ1-6; D gene unclear. The CDR3 totals 13 residues. In germline, CDR1 is GTSNPN, CDR2 SVGIG (reference sequence). V lost 5 bases and J lost 6, with 11 bases in between. The CDR3 sequence: CAWAGAINSPLHF. The CDR3, as DNA: TGTGCCTGGGCAGGTGCTATTAATTCACCCCTCCACTTT.

A few counts support this clonotype. The chain's CDR3 is CASSSDGQETQYF. DNA for the CDR3: TGTGCCAGCAGTTCCGACGGACAAGAGACCCAGTACTTC. The rearrangement uses TRBV28 and TRBJ2-5, with unresolved D. This CDR3 is built from 13 residues. The V gene lost 4 bases and the J gene lost 2 bases, with 8 bases spanning the gap. The germline V gene encodes CDR1 MDHEN and CDR2 SYDVKM.

This chain joins TRBV2 and TRBJ1-5, with 11 bases that match TRBD1. Germline-derived CDR1 and CDR2 are SNHLY and FYNNEI. V gave up 0 bases and J gave up 4 bases; unmatched junction bases: 8. The CDR3 has 18 residues. The CDR3 DNA reads as TGTGCCAGCAGTGAAGCTCGCGGACAGGGGGCGTTAAATCAGCCCCAGCATTTT. Residues: CASSEARGQGALNQPQHF.

The rearrangement uses TRBV5-4 and TRBJ1-4; the D gene is possibly TRBD1 (5 bases). Trimming took off 3 bases at V and 2 bases at J, with 17 bases between the two ends. Germline-derived CDR1 and CDR2 are SGHNT and YYREEE (reference sequence). There are 17 residues in the CDR3. The CDR3 DNA follows: TGTGCCAGCAGCTCGACGGAAGGGGTACCGACTAATGAAAAACTGTTTTTT. Residues: CASSSTEGVPTNEKLFF.

This clonotype was seen a few times. The J gene is TRBJ1-4, the V gene TRBV12-3 or TRBV12-4; 7 bases are shared with TRBD1. With 4 bases clipped from V and 8 bases from J, the junction kept 7 bases outside the gene matches. The CDR3 has 14 amino acids. The chain's CDR3 is CASSSTGSEEKLFF. CDR3 nucleotides: TGTGCCAGCAGTTCGACAGGGTCAGAGGAAAAACTGTTTTTT.